This T cell receptor (beta chain) stems from a study of blood T cell repertoires in COVID-19. Study in general: T cells, B-cell-depleted T cells, or PBMCs supplied cDNA or gDNA.

Profiling relied on immunoSEQ multiplex PCR, and the TCRdb table lists in-frame clones only, not all of them. This table has around 250,000 clones, roughly four fifths appearing once. Germline-derived CDR1 and CDR2 are MNHEY and SMNVEV (reference sequence). This CDR3 has 15 amino acids. V shed 6 bases and J 4 bases; nucleotides not matched to a gene: 9. V usage is TRBV27 and J usage is TRBJ2-7; 10 positions match TRBD2. Sequencing was done on a sample of PBMCs or T cells enriched from blood (not recorded which). The receptor comes from a man aged 45-65 years who had recovered from COVID-19. The CDR3 is CASRLAGVGRYEQYF. The CDR3 nucleotides are TGTGCCAGCAGGCTAGCGGGAGTAGGGAGGTACGAGCAGTACTTC.